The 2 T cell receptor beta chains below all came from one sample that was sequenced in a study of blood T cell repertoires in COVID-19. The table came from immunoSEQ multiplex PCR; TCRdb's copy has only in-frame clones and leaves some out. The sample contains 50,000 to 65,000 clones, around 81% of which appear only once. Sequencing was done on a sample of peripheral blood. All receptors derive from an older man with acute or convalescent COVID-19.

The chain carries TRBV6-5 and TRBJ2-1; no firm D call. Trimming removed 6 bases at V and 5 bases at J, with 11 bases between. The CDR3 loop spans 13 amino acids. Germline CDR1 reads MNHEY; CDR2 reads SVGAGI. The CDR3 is CASSHPEDNEQFF. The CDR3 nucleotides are TGTGCCAGCAGCCACCCAGAGGACAATGAGCAGTTCTTC.

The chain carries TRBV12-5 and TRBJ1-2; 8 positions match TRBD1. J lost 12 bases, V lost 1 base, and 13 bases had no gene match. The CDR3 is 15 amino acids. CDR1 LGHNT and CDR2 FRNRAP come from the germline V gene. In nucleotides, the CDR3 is TGTGCTAGTGGTTTGGGCAACAGGGGGAAGTCTATTGACACCTTC. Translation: CASGLGNRGKSIDTF. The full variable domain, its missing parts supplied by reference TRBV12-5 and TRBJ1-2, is DARVTQTPRHKVTEMGQEVTMRCQPILGHNTVFWYRQTMMQGLELLAYFRNRAPLDDSGMPKDRFSAEMPDATLATLKIQPSEPRDSAVYFCASGLGNRGKSIDTFGSGTRLTVV.